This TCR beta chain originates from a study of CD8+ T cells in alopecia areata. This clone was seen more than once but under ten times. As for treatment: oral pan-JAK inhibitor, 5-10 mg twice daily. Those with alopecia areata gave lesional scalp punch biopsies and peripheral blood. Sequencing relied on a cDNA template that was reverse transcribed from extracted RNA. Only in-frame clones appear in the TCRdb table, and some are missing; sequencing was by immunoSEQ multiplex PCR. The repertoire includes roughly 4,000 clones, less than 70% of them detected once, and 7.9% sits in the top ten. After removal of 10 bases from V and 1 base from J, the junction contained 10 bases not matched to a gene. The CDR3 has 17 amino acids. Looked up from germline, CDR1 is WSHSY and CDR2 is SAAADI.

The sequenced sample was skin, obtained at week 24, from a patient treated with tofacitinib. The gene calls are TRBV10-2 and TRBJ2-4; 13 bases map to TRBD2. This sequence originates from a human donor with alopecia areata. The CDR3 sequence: CATKGTSGARAKNIQYF. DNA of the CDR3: TGCGCCACCAAAGGGACTAGCGGGGCGAGGGCCAAAAACATTCAGTACTTC.